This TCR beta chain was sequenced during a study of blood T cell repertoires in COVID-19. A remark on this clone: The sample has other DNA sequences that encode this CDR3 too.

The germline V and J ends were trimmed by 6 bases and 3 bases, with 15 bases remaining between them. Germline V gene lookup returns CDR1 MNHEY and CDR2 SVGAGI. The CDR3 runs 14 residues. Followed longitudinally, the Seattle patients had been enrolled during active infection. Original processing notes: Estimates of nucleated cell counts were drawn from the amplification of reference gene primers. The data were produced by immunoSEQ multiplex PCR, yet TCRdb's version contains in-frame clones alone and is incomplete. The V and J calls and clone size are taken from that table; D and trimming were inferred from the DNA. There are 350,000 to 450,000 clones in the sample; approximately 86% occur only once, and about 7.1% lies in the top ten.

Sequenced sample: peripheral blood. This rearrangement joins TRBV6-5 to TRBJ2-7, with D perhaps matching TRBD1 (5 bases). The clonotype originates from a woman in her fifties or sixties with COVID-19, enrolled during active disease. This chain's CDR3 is CASSPGQGNYEQYF. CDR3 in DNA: TGTGCCAGCAGCCCCGGGCAGGGCAACTACGAGCAGTACTTC.